This T cell receptor beta chain appears in the sequencing data of a study of tumor and adjacent non-tumor tissue in lung cancer. At the level of the study: The cohort had 12 to 13 adenocarcinoma, a couple of squamous cell and 1 small cell patients. Aged about 30 to 76 years, patients included fewer than 11 men and roughly five women with stage I to III disease.

TCRbeta libraries were built with three rounds of nested PCR, modified from ARM-PCR. A single record per CDR3 protein comes from TCRdb applying MiXCR to the multiplex PCR reads. The sample includes 200,000 to 250,000 distinct CDR3 sequences, 70% to 75% of them seen just once. This clonotype was observed a single time. One junction end does not reproduce the germline sequence, and a read error may be involved. The template was RNA from unsorted bulk tissue. The V gene's germline CDR1 is MNHNS and CDR2 SASEGT. The CDR3 sequence is 17 residues long. J is TRBJ1-1 and V is TRBV6-1; D unresolved. What was sequenced was lung tumor tissue. This clonotype was sampled from a man in his 60s with non-small cell lung cancer. The CDR3 region is CAGSEFLIGQTNTEAFF. The DNA of the CDR3 is TGTGCCGGCAGTGAATTTCTGATAGGCCAGACTAACACTGAAGCTTTCTTT.